This T cell receptor (beta chain) was captured by sequencing in a study of blood T cell repertoires in COVID-19. Turning to the study itself: Acute-phase and convalescent COVID-19 samples originated in the United States, Italy and Spain. The analysed material was cDNA or gDNA that came from T cells, B-cell-depleted T cells, or PBMCs.

The CDR3 consists of 14 residues. CDR1 and CDR2 from the germline V gene are SGHRS and YFSETQ. Trimming removed 0 bases at V and 1 base at J, with 7 bases between. Original data processing: Estimates of nucleated cell counts were drawn from the amplification of reference gene primers. Method: immunoSEQ multiplex PCR; TCRdb's copy keeps in-frame clones and lacks some. D and trimming were read from the DNA, whereas the V and J calls and clone size are those reported in that table. The sample contains fewer than 250,000 clones, roughly 89% of which appear only once. This chain connects TRBV5-1 to TRBJ1-1; D is unresolved. The TCR was taken from a man between 60 and 75 years old who had recovered from COVID-19. Source material: peripheral blood. In DNA form, the CDR3 reads TGCGCCAGCAGCTTGGTAGTCGAGAACACTGAAGCTTTCTTT. Its translation is CASSLVVENTEAFF.